The sample holds many counts of the clone carrying this TCR beta chain. The target antigen is unknown. The data originate from a study of identical twins. Study-wide points: Insertions ran lower in abundant cord blood beta clonotypes, though not in memory repertoires. Partly confounded zero-insertion analyses could result from invariant MAIT and iNKT cells. Among beta out-of-frame sequences, excess sharing between twins appeared weaker. The analysis was cross-sectional rather than longitudinal within donors.

A single record per CDR3 protein comes from TCRdb applying MiXCR to the 5' RACE reads. This sample has about 690,000 distinct CDR3 sequences, with 5.5% to 7.5% found just once. V lost 0 bases and J 5 bases, leaving 17 bases between the germline ends. Germline V gene sequence: CDR1 SGHTA, CDR2 FQGNSA. The CDR3 length is 17 residues. Source material: naive T cells sorted from blood. This receptor was identified in a man aged 18 to 29 in good health. The genes are TRBV7-2 and TRBJ2-1, with a weak D call TRBD2 (6 bases). The CDR3 DNA reads as TGTGCCAGCAGCTTAGCAGTTGGTGGGAGGATCCACAATGAGCAGTTCTTC. It codes for CASSLAVGGRIHNEQFF. Supplemented by reference TRBV7-2 and TRBJ2-1, the full variable domain reads GAGVSQSPSNKVTEKGKDVELRCDPISGHTALYWYRQSLGQGLEFLIYFQGNSAPDKSGLPSDRFSAERTGGSVSTLTIQRTQQEDSAVYLCASSLAVGGRIHNEQFFGPGTRLTVL.